A selection of T cell receptor beta chains follows, all from one sample in a study of shared clonotypes between healthy human individuals. Repertoires were generated with immunoSEQ multiplex PCR, while TCRdb's copy carries only in-frame clones and drops some. The sample has around 2.3 million clones, around 95% seen once. Sample: naive CD4+ T cells sorted from blood. The source of these receptors is a man aged 18 to 29 in good health. Each CDR3 is given without its conserved first and last residue.

V gene,CDR3 protein
TRBV6-6,ASRAQGNNSPLH
TRBV5-8,ASALYNEQF
TRBV6-5,ASRGSYNSPLH
TRBV28,ASRQAGFGASYEQY
TRBV14,ASSRTGSKPYEQY
TRBV6-6,ASSRGRGYGYT
TRBV19,ASTRIRGADQPQH
TRBV18,ASSQGNIAGGSYEQY
TRBV5-6,ASSLGDRGPNQPQH
TRBV29-1,SVFKTGENEKLF
TRBV7-2,ASSWGQLNTEAF
TRBV18,ASSPGLEAGNYGYT
TRBV19,ASSIVNEQF
TRBV6-1,ASSGGTPGVDTQY
TRBV4-3,ASSQGLAEIYEQY
TRBV18,ASSPNEGVGGYT
TRBV29-1,STRTRENTEAF
TRBV19,ASGTGVLYQPQH
TRBV28,ASSLYGSSGTGELF
TRBV10-3,AISDAERQNYGYT
TRBV6-6,ASSPPSGLDTQY
TRBV2,ASSGSRDNTGELF
TRBV7-2,ASSLAYRTGNQPQH
TRBV19,ASNPFSGNTIY
TRBV18,ASSIGNDYGYT
TRBV11-2,ASSLRPSYEQY
TRBV19,ASSSGQGPGETQY
TRBV7-9,ASSLLTGPDTEAF
TRBV18,ASSSPNTGELF
TRBV10-1,ASSSGTGPQETQY
TRBV30,AWSVLGSYNSPLH
TRBV7-9,ASSFHIVGLNEKLF
TRBV5-4,ASTNRAGGGTGELF
TRBV27,ASSPQGRNQETQY
TRBV7-2,ASSTGTSSPEQY
TRBV18,ASSPDRANTEAF
TRBV19,ASRGTGAGNQPQH
TRBV29-1,SVGQGSRNTIY
TRBV18,ASSPYILTDKQETQY
TRBV7-3,ASSDGPGIAGELF
TRBV18,ASSPYSTSGNSYNEQF
TRBV27,ASQPWGQGSYEQY
TRBV11-2,ASSLKRDFTDTQY
TRBV25-1,ASTPGHNYGYT
TRBV5-1,ASSYGQGANTEAF
TRBV19,ASSPWEDRYEQY
TRBV5-1,ASSLGAGSSYEQY
TRBV11-2,ASSLRTSGGPFEQY
TRBV5-6,ASTLGGYEQY
TRBV18,ASSPPTGPYEQY
TRBV13,ASSFGPLETQY
TRBV5-4,ASSLVQNYGYT
TRBV4-3,ASSQERLGADEQF
TRBV7-8,ASSRYFPGGTEETQY
TRBV7-9,ASSPSRGQGDNEQF